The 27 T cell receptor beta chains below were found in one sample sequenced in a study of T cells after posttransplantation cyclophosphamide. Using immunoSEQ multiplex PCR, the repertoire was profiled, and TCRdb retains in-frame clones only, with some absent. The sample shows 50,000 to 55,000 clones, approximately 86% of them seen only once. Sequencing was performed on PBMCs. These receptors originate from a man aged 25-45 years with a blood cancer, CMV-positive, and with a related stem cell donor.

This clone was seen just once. CDR3 nucleotides: TGTGCCAGCAGCTTGGTCGGGACACCGGGGACAGATACGCAGTATTTT. Encoded protein: CASSLVGTPGTDTQYF. V gene TRBV7-3 combines with J gene TRBJ2-3; D may be TRBD1 (6 bases). Germline V gene sequence: CDR1 SGHTA, CDR2 FQGTGA. This CDR3 spans 16 amino acids. V was clipped by 3 bases and J by 3 bases, with 16 bases between them.

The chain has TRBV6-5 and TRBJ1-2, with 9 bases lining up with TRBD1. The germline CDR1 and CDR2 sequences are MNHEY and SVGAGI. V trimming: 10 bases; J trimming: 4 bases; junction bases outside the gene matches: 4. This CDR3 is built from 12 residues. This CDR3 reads CATGQGLYGYTF. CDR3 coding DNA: TGTGCCACGGGACAGGGACTCTATGGCTACACCTTC.

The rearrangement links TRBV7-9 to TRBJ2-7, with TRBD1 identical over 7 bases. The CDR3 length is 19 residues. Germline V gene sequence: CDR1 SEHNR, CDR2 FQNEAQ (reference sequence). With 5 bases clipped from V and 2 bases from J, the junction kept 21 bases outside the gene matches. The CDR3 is CASSPRSLPRQGSPYEQYF. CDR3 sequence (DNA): TGTGCCAGCAGCCCCCGGTCTCTCCCACGACAGGGATCACCCTACGAGCAGTACTTC.

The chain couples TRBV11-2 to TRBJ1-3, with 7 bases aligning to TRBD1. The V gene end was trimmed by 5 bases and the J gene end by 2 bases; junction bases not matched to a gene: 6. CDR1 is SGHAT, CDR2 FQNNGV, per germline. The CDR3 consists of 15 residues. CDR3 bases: TGTGCCAGCAGCAGAGGGGGCGCGGCTGGAAACACCATATATTTT. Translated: CASSRGGAAGNTIYF. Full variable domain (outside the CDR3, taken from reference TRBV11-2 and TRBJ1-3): EAGVAQSPRYKIIEKRQSVAFWCNPISGHATLYWYQQILGQGPKLLIQFQNNGVVDDSQLPKDRFSAERLKGVDSTLKIQPAKLEDSAVYLCASSRGGAAGNTIYFGEGSWLTVV.

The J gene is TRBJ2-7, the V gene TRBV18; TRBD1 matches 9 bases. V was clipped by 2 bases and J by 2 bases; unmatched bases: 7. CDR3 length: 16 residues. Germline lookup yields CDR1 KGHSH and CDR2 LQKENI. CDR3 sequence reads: CASSPSGTGTAYEQYF. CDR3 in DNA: TGTGCCAGCTCACCATCGGGGACAGGGACGGCCTACGAGCAGTACTTC.

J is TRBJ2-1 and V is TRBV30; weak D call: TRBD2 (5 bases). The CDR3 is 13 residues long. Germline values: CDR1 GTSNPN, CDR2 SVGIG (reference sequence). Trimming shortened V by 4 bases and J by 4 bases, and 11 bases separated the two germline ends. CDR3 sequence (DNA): TGTGCCTGGAAAGGCCGGGGTTACAATGAGCAGTTCTTC. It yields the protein CAWKGRGYNEQFF.

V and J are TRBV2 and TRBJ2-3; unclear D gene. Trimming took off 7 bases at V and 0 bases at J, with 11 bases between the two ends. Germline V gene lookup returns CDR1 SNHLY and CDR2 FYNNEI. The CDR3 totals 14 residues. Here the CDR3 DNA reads TGTGCCAGCAAGCTAGACCCTAGCACAGATACGCAGTATTTT. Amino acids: CASKLDPSTDTQYF. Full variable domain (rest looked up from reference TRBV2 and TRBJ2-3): EPEVTQTPSHQVTQMGQEVILRCVPISNHLYFYWYRQILGQKVEFLVSFYNNEISEKSEIFDDQFSVERPDGSNFTLKIRSTKLEDSAMYFCASKLDPSTDTQYFGPGTRLTVL.

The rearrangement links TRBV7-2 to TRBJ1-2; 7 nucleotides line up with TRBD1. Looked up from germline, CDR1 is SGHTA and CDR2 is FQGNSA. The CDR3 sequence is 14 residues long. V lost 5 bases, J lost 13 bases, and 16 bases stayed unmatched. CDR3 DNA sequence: TGTGCCAGCAGCCCCCGGACAGGAGAATCCACCCCCACCTTC. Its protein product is CASSPRTGESTPTF. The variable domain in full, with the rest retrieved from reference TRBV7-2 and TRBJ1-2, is GAGVSQSPSNKVTEKGKDVELRCDPISGHTALYWYRQSLGQGLEFLIYFQGNSAPDKSGLPSDRFSAERTGGSVSTLTIQRTQQEDSAVYLCASSPRTGESTPTFGSGTRLTVV.

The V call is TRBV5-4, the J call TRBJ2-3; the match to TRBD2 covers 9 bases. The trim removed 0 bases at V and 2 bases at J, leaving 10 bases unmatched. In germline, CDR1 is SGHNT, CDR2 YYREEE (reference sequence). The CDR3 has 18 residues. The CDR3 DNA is TGTGCCAGCAGCTTGGGAGGGGTAGCGGGAGTAAACACAGATACGCAGTATTTT. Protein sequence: CASSLGGVAGVNTDTQYF.

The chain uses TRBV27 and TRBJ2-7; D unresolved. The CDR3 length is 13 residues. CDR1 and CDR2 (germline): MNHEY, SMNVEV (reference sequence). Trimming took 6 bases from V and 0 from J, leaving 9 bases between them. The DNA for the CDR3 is TGTGCCAGCAGGCAAGCAACCTCCTACGAGCAGTACTTC. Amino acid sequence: CASRQATSYEQYF.

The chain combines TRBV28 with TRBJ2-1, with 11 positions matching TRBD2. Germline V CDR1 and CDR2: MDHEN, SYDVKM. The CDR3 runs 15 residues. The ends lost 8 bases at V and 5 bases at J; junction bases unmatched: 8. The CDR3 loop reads CASCRGTSGDNEQFF. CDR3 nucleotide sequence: TGTGCCAGCTGCCGGGGGACTAGCGGCGACAATGAGCAGTTCTTC. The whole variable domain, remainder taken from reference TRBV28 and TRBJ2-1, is DVKVTQSSRYLVKRTGEKVFLECVQDMDHENMFWYRQDPGLGLRLIYFSYDVKMKEKGDIPEGYSVSREKKERFSLILESASTNQTSMYLCASCRGTSGDNEQFFGPGTRLTVL.

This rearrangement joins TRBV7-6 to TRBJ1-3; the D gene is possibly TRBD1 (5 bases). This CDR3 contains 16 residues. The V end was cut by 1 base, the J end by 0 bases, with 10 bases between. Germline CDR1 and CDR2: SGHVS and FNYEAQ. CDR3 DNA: TGTGCCAGCAGCTTAGGACAGCCTTTCTCTGGAAACACCATATATTTT. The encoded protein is CASSLGQPFSGNTIYF.

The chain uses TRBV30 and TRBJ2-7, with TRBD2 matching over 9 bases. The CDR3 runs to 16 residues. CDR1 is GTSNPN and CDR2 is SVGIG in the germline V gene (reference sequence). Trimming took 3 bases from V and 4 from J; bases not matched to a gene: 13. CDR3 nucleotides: TGTGCCTGGAGGGCTAGCGGGAAGATGTGGGGTTACGAGCAGTACTTC. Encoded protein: CAWRASGKMWGYEQYF.

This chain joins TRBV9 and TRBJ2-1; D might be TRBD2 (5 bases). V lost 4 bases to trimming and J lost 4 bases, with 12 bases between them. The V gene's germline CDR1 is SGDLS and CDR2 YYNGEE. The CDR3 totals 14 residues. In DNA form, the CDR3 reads TGTGCCAGCAGCATGAACGGCGGGTACAATGAGCAGTTCTTC. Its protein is CASSMNGGYNEQFF.

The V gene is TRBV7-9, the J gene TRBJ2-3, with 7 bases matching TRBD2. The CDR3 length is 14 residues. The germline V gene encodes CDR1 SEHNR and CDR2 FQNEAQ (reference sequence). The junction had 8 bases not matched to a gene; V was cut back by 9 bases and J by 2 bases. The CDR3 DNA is TGTGCCAGTTGGAGGGCGGGAGCCACAGATACGCAGTATTTT. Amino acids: CASWRAGATDTQYF.

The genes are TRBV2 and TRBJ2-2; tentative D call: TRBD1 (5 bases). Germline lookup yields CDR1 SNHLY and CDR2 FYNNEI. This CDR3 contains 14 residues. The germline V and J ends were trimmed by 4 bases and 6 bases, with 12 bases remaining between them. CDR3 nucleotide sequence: TGTGCCAGCAGTGTTTTGATGGGGCCCGGGGAGCTGTTTTTT. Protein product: CASSVLMGPGELFF.

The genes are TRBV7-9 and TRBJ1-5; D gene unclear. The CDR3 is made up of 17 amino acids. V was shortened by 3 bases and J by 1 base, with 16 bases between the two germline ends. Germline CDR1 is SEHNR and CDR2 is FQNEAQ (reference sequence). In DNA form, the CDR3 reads TGTGCCAGCAGCTTTGAGGGTGAGAGTTCCAGCAATCAGCCCCAGCATTTT. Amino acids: CASSFEGESSSNQPQHF.

CDR3 bases: TGTGCCAGCAGTTCGTCGGGGAGTGGTGGGCCCCAGCATTTT. This gives the protein CASSSSGSGGPQHF. V is TRBV27 and J is TRBJ1-5; D is undetermined. This CDR3 is 14 amino acids long. Germline lookup yields CDR1 MNHEY and CDR2 SMNVEV (reference sequence). Trimming cost V 4 bases and J 9 bases, with 16 bases left between them.

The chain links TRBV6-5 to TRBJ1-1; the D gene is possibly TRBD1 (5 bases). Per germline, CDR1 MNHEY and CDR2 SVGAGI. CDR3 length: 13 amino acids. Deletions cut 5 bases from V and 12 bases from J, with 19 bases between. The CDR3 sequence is CASSQQGGTGTFF. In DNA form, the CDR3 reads TGTGCCAGCAGTCAGCAAGGCGGGACGGGAACTTTCTTT.

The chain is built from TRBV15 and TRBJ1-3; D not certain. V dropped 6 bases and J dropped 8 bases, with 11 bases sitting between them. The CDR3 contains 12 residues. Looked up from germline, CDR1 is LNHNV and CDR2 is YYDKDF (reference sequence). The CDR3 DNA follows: TGTGCCACCAGTCGTGACTCGTACACCATATATTTT. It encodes CATSRDSYTIYF.

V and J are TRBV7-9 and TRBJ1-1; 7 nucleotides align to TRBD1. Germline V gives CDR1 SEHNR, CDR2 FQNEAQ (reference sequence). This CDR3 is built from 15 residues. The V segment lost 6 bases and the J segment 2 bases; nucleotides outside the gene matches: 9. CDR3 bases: TGTGCCAGCAGGAACCTAGGGGGCCACAACACTGAAGCTTTCTTT. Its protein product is CASRNLGGHNTEAFF.

The DNA of the CDR3 is TGTGCCAGCAGTGAATTAAGCGGGAGTACCTACGAGCAGTACTTC. Its translation: CASSELSGSTYEQYF. V gene TRBV25-1 combines with J gene TRBJ2-7; 8 nucleotides agree with TRBD2. This CDR3 has 15 residues. V was clipped by 1 base and J by 2 bases; unmatched bases: 4. CDR1 and CDR2 (germline): MGHDK, SYGVNS.

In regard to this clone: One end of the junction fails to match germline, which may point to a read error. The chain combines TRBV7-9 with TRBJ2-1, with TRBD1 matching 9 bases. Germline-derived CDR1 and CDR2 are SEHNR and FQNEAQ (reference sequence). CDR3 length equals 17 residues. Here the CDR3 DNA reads TGTGCCAGCACCTTAGGGGCGACAGGGGGCTCCTACAATGAGCAGTTCTTC. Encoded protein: CASTLGATGGSYNEQFF.

CDR3 nucleotide sequence: TGTGCCTGGGCCGGGACAGGAACCTACGAGCAGTACTTC. This encodes CAWAGTGTYEQYF. The rearrangement links TRBV30 to TRBJ2-5; 8 bases line up with TRBD1. TRBJ2-7 explains the end of the DNA better; the J call may be wrong. Looked up from germline, CDR1 is GTSNPN and CDR2 is SVGIG (reference sequence). This CDR3 contains 13 residues.

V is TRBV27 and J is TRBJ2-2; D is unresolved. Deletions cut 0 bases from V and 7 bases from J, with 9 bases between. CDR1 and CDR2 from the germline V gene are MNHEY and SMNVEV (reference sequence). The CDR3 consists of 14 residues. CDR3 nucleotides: TGTGCCAGCAGTTTATCGGTTCGCTACGGGGAGCTGTTTTTT. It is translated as CASSLSVRYGELFF.

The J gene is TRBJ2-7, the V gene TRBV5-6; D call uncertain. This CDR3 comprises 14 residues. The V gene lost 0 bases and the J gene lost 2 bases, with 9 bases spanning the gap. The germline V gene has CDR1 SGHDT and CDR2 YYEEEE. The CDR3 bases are TGTGCCAGCAGCTTGGCCCTTCTTCCCTACGAGCAGTACTTC. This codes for CASSLALLPYEQYF. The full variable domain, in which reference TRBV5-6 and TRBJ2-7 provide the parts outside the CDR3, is DAGVTQSPTHLIKTRGQQVTLRCSPKSGHDTVSWYQQALGQGPQFIFQYYEEEERQRGNFPDRFSGHQFPNYSSELNVNALLLGDSALYLCASSLALLPYEQYFGPGTRLTVT.

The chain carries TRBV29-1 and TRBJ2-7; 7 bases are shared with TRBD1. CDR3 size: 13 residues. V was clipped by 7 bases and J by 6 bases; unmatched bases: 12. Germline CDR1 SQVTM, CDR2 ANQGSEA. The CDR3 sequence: CSARQGPICEQYF. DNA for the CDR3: TGCAGCGCCCGACAGGGCCCTATCTGCGAGCAGTACTTC.